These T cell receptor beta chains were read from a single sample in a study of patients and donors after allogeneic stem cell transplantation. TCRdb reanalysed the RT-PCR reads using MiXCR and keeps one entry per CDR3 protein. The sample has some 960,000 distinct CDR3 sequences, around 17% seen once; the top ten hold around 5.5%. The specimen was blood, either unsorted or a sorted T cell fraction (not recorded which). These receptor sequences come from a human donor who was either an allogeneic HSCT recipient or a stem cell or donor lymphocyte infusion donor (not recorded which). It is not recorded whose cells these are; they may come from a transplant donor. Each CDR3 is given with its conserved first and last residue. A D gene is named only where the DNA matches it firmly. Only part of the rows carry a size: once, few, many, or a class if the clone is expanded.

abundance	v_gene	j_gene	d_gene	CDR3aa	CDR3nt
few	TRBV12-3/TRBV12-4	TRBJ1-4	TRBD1	CASSPRDRGRGRGNEKLFF	TGTGCCAGCAGTCCGCGGGACAGGGGGCGCGGGCGTGGTAATGAAAAACTGTTTTTT
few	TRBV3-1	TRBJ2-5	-	CASSLRRDIRTETQYF	TGTGCCAGCAGCCTAAGAAGGGACATCCGAACCGAGACCCAGTACTTC
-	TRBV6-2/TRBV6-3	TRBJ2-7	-	CASRDTYEQYF	TGTGCCAGCAGGGACACCTACGAGCAGTACTTC
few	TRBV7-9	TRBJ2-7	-	CASSFPGQDGEQYF	TGTGCCAGCAGCTTCCCGGGACAAGATGGCGAGCAGTACTTC
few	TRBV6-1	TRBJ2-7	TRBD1	CASSSGTGGPVEQYF	TGTGCCAGCAGCTCCGGGACAGGGGGACCCGTCGAGCAGTACTTC
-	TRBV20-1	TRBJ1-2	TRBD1	CSARVRRDRGLNYGYTF	TGCAGTGCTAGAGTTAGGCGGGACAGGGGGCTTAACTATGGCTACACCTTC
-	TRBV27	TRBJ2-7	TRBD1	CASSLLPGGGDEQYF	TGTGCCAGCAGTCTACTCCCAGGGGGCGGGGACGAGCAGTACTTC
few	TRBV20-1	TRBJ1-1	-	CSAKLLGHLNTEAFF	TGCAGTGCTAAACTCCTGGGACACCTGAACACTGAAGCTTTCTTT
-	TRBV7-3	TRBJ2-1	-	CASSLVEGVYNEQFF	TGTGCCAGCAGCTTAGTGGAGGGGGTCTACAATGAGCAGTTCTTC
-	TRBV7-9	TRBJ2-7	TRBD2	CASRPSGGPYEQYF	TGTGCCAGCAGACCTAGCGGGGGGCCCTACGAGCAGTACTTC
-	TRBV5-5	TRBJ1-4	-	CASSPKGTDEKLFF	TGTGCCAGCAGCCCTAAAGGGACGGATGAAAAACTGTTTTTT
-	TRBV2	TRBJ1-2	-	CASSEAQLGFGNTRYTF	TGTGCCAGCAGTGAAGCGCAGTTAGGCTTCGGGAACACGCGCTACACCTTC
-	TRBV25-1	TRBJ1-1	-	CASSEGSRGTEAFF	TGTGCCAGCAGTGAAGGCTCCCGGGGGACTGAAGCTTTCTTT
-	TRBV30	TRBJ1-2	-	CAWSLDYGYTF	TGTGCCTGGAGTTTGGACTATGGCTACACCTTC
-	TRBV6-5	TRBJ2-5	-	CASSYSLEGSETQYF	TGTGCCAGCAGTTACTCTCTGGAGGGCTCGGAGACCCAGTACTTC
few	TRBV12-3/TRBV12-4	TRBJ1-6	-	CASSWGGYNSPLHF	TGTGCCAGCAGTTGGGGGGGCTATAATTCACCCCTCCACTTT
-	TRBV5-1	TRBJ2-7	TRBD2	CASSLGSGGSGSLEQYF	TGCGCCAGCAGCTTGGGGTCCGGTGGTAGCGGGAGCCTCGAGCAGTACTTC
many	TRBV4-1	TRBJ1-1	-	CASSPGDRGDTEAFF	TGCGCCAGCAGCCCAGGAGATAGGGGGGACACTGAAGCTTTCTTT
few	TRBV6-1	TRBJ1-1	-	CASIEPGALNTEAFF	TGTGCCAGTATCGAACCGGGGGCCCTGAACACTGAAGCTTTCTTT
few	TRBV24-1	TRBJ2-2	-	CATSALHTGELFF	TGTGCCACCAGTGCTCTTCATACCGGGGAGCTGTTTTTT
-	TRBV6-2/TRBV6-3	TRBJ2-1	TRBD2	CASSFGLAGGPLNEQFF	TGTGCCAGCAGTTTCGGACTAGCGGGGGGGCCCCTGAATGAGCAGTTCTTC
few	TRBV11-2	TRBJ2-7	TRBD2	CASSTTSGGLYEQYF	TGTGCCAGCAGCACGACTAGCGGGGGCCTCTACGAGCAGTACTTC
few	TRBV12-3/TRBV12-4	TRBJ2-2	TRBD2	CASRFGAGDSGELFF	TGTGCCAGCAGGTTCGGAGCGGGAGACTCCGGGGAGCTGTTTTTT
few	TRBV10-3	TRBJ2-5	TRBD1	CAISESMAGGETQYF	TGTGCCATCAGTGAGTCGATGGCAGGGGGTGAGACCCAGTACTTC
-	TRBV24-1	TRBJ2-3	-	CATSDPTRPDTDTQYF	TGTGCCACCAGTGATCCCACCCGCCCTGACACAGATACGCAGTATTTT
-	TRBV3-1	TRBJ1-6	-	CASSQGGFNSPLHF	TGTGCCAGCAGCCAAGGGGGATTTAATTCACCCCTCCACTTT
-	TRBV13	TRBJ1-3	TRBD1	CASSSAYRDRDNSGNTIYF	TGTGCCAGCAGCTCAGCCTACCGGGACAGGGACAACTCTGGAAACACCATATATTTT
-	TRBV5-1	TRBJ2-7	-	CASQSTAASYEQYF	TGCGCCAGCCAGTCGACGGCAGCCTCCTACGAGCAGTACTTC
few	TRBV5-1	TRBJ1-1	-	CASSLIPLPTEAFF	TGCGCCAGCAGCTTGATCCCCCTGCCCACTGAAGCTTTCTTT
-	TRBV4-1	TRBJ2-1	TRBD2	CASSQRLAGAYNEQFF	TGCGCCAGCAGCCAGCGCCTAGCGGGAGCCTACAATGAGCAGTTCTTC